One sample yielded the 29 T cell receptor beta chains listed below, sequenced in a study of T-cell reconstitution after alpha-beta-depleted transplantation in children. Unique molecular identifiers were used in preparing the TCRbeta library. TCRdb passed the PCR reads through MiXCR, listing each CDR3 protein once. The sample yields about 200,000 distinct CDR3 sequences, approximately 7% seen once. The sample was PBMCs, taken before TCRalphabeta/CD19-depleted stem cell transplant. The receptors were gathered from a boy aged 2 to 9 with acute lymphoblastic leukemia, due to receive a stem cell transplant.

The table lists this clonotype with many counts. The genes are TRBV29-1 and TRBJ2-5; D is unresolved. With 4 bases removed from V and 2 bases from J, the gap between germline ends came to 5 bases. Germline CDR1 reads SQVTM; CDR2 reads ANQGSEA. The CDR3 sequence is 11 residues long. CDR3 sequence (DNA): TGCAGCGTTGTGGGGCAAGAGACCCAGTACTTC. Protein: CSVVGQETQYF.

The chain has TRBV6-4 and TRBJ2-3; TRBD2 agrees at 9 bases. The CDR3 runs to 15 residues. Germline assignment: CDR1 MRHNA and CDR2 SNTAGT. The junction had 10 bases not matched to a gene; V was cut back by 1 base and J by 11 bases. The CDR3: CASSDFGLARGMQYF. CDR3 bases: TGTGCCAGCAGTGACTTTGGACTAGCGAGGGGGATGCAGTATTTT.

This clonotype was picked up a small number of times. The chain recombines TRBV19 with TRBJ2-2; no firm D call. Germline V gene data show CDR1 as LNHDA and CDR2 as SQIVND (reference sequence). Trimming left V 7 bases short and J 0 bases short, with 12 bases between. The CDR3 length is 15 residues. The CDR3 region is CASKPSSSNTGELFF. As DNA, the CDR3 is TGTGCCAGTAAGCCATCCTCCTCGAACACCGGGGAGCTGTTTTTT.

This CDR3 is CASSHSGGSKTDTQYF. CDR3 nucleotide sequence: TGTGCCAGCAGCCACTCGGGGGGGTCTAAGACAGATACGCAGTATTTT. This chain connects TRBV11-2 to TRBJ2-3; 8 nucleotides line up with TRBD2. CDR1 and CDR2 (germline): SGHAT, FQNNGV. CDR3 length: 16 residues. V lost 5 bases to trimming and J lost 3 bases; unmatched junction nucleotides: 10. Combining the CDR3 with reference TRBV11-2 and TRBJ2-3 gives the whole variable domain EAGVAQSPRYKIIEKRQSVAFWCNPISGHATLYWYQQILGQGPKLLIQFQNNGVVDDSQLPKDRFSAERLKGVDSTLKIQPAKLEDSAVYLCASSHSGGSKTDTQYFGPGTRLTVL.

This clonotype was recorded a few times. The chain has TRBV5-5 and TRBJ1-3; D is undetermined. The germline CDR1 and CDR2 sequences are SGHKS and YYEKEE (reference sequence). CDR3 size: 14 residues. The V and J ends lost 1 base and 0 bases respectively, with 5 bases between them. CDR3 in DNA: TGTGCCAGCAGCTTGAAGAGCTCTGGAAACACCATATATTTT. It yields the protein CASSLKSSGNTIYF.

This clonotype has at least ten counts. The genes are TRBV20-1 and TRBJ2-7; possible D gene TRBD2, 5 bases. V lost 3 bases, J lost 0 bases, and 15 bases lay in between. CDR1 and CDR2 (germline): DFQATT, SNEGSKA (reference sequence). The CDR3 totals 15 residues. CDR3 in amino acids: CSASGNRPSSYEQYF. CDR3 coding DNA: TGCAGTGCTAGCGGGAACAGACCCAGCTCCTACGAGCAGTACTTC.

This clonotype was seen ten or more times. V is TRBV5-1 and J is TRBJ2-7; 7 bases fit TRBD2. In germline, CDR1 is SGHRS, CDR2 YFSETQ. The CDR3 spans 14 residues. V lost 0 bases, J lost 5 bases, and 5 bases stayed unmatched. As DNA, the CDR3 is TGCGCCAGCAGCTTGGGGGAGGGCCTCGACGAGCAGTACTTC. Translated, it gives CASSLGEGLDEQYF. Filled out from reference TRBV5-1 and TRBJ2-7, the complete variable domain reads KAGVTQTPRYLIKTRGQQVTLSCSPISGHRSVSWYQQTPGQGLQFLFEYFSETQRNKGNFPGRFSGRQFSNSRSEMNVSTLELGDSALYLCASSLGEGLDEQYFGPGTRLTVT.

Ten or more counts support this clonotype. The chain is built from TRBV4-3 and TRBJ2-1; TRBD1 is a possible D gene (5 bases). The CDR3 length is 16 residues. Germline CDR1 is LGHNA and CDR2 is YSLEER. V lost 1 base and J lost 7, with 17 bases in between. In nucleotides, the CDR3 is TGCGCCAGCAGCCAAGTCCATACAGGTCAGTGGAATGAGCAGTTCTTC. Its translation is CASSQVHTGQWNEQFF.

The rearrangement uses TRBV20-1 and TRBJ2-7; 9 positions agree with TRBD1. The CDR3 is 15 residues long. Per the germline V gene, CDR1 is DFQATT and CDR2 is SNEGSKA (reference sequence). V trimming: 6 bases; J trimming: 3 bases; junction bases outside the gene matches: 12. The CDR3 sequence: CSASPRQGGIYEQYF. The CDR3 nucleotides read TGCAGTGCCTCCCCTCGACAGGGGGGAATCTACGAGCAGTACTTC.

This clonotype was counted ten times or more. The chain joins TRBV7-2 to TRBJ2-5; D call uncertain. Germline V CDR1 and CDR2: SGHTA, FQGNSA. Trimming cost V 5 bases and J 4 bases, with 14 bases left between them. The CDR3 consists of 14 residues. The CDR3 DNA reads TGTGCCAGCAGCCGCGCAGGAGTGCGAGAGACCCAGTACTTC. It encodes CASSRAGVRETQYF.

In this sample, this clonotype turned up many times. V gene TRBV5-5 combines with J gene TRBJ2-7; 10 bases match TRBD2. Germline CDR1 reads SGHKS; CDR2 reads YYEKEE (reference sequence). Trimming removed 2 bases from V and 7 bases from J; junction bases left unmatched: 9. The CDR3 loop spans 15 amino acids. This chain's CDR3 is CASSLAGGPSREQYF. The CDR3, as DNA: TGTGCCAGCAGCTTAGCGGGAGGGCCCTCGAGGGAGCAGTACTTC.

Remarks on this clonotype: Being one base from a much bigger clone, this may be a read error. This rearrangement joins TRBV9 to TRBJ1-5; tentatively, D is TRBD1 (6 bases). Germline assignment: CDR1 SGDLS and CDR2 YYNGEE. The CDR3 loop spans 16 amino acids. V was trimmed by 0 bases and J by 3 bases, leaving 13 bases between them. CDR3 residues: CASSVEGGWTNQPQHF. In DNA, the CDR3 is TGTGCCAGCAGCGTAGAGGGGGGCTGGACCAATCAGCCCCAGCATTTT.

The rearrangement uses TRBV20-1 and TRBJ2-1; D unclear. Germline values: CDR1 DFQATT, CDR2 SNEGSKA (reference sequence). The CDR3 sequence is 10 residues long. With 2 bases removed from V and 9 bases from J, the gap between germline ends came to 5 bases. CDR3 protein: CSARSPEQFF. The CDR3 nucleotides read TGCAGTGCTAGATCGCCTGAGCAGTTCTTC.

The chain carries TRBV6-6 and TRBJ2-1; the D is unclear. The germline V gene has CDR1 MNHNY and CDR2 SVGAGI (reference sequence). V was pared by 2 bases and J by 6 bases, with 2 bases between. There are 11 residues in the CDR3. DNA of the CDR3: TGTGCCAGCAGTTACCTCAATGAGCAGTTCTTC. It codes for CASSYLNEQFF.

The V and J genes are TRBV7-2 and TRBJ2-5; 7 bases line up with TRBD2. Trimming removed 7 bases from V and 5 bases from J; junction bases left unmatched: 10. In germline, CDR1 is SGHTA, CDR2 FQGNSA. The CDR3 totals 14 residues. As DNA, the CDR3 is TGTGCCAGCACCGAGGTGTCTAGCGGCGAGACCCAGTACTTC. It encodes CASTEVSSGETQYF.

Many counts were recorded for this clonotype. The rearrangement links TRBV20-1 to TRBJ2-1, with 8 bases matching TRBD2. The CDR3 is 13 amino acids. After removal of 3 bases from V and 8 bases from J, the junction contained 6 bases not matched to a gene. Germline loops: CDR1 DFQATT, CDR2 SNEGSKA (reference sequence). The CDR3 region is CSARRAGGYEQFF. The CDR3 nucleotides are TGCAGTGCTAGGAGGGCGGGAGGATATGAGCAGTTCTTC.

The chain links TRBV4-2 to TRBJ1-1; D gene ambiguous. Trimming removed 1 base at V and 6 bases at J, with 15 bases between. This CDR3 has 15 residues. Germline CDR1 is LGHNA and CDR2 is YNFKEQ. The CDR3 sequence: CASSQAVGRTAEAFF. The DNA for the CDR3 is TGTGCCAGCAGCCAAGCTGTCGGCAGAACGGCTGAAGCTTTCTTT.

This rearrangement joins TRBV7-9 to TRBJ2-3; TRBD2 matches 11 bases. Trimming at V came to 6 bases and at J to 2 bases, leaving 10 bases not matched to a gene. In germline, CDR1 is SEHNR, CDR2 FQNEAQ (reference sequence). This CDR3 has 17 amino acids. The CDR3 DNA reads as TGTGCCAGCAGGAGGGTACCGGGACTAGCGGCCACAGATACGCAGTATTTT. Its protein product is CASRRVPGLAATDTQYF.

The chain recombines TRBV20-1 with TRBJ1-4, with a weak D call TRBD1 (5 bases). This CDR3 is built from 20 residues. V was shortened by 4 bases and J by 0 bases, with 27 bases between the two germline ends. Germline CDR1 DFQATT, CDR2 SNEGSKA (reference sequence). The chain's CDR3 is CSATTRWLSGDSSTNEKLFF. CDR3 nucleotides: TGCAGTGCTACGACACGTTGGTTATCGGGGGATAGTTCAACTAATGAAAAACTGTTTTTT.

V is TRBV5-6 and J is TRBJ2-2, with TRBD2 as a possible D gene (6 bases). Looked up from germline, CDR1 is SGHDT and CDR2 is YYEEEE. This CDR3 has 15 amino acids. V was cut by 4 bases and J by 5 bases, with 15 bases left in between. This chain's CDR3 is CASSGIAATTGELFF. The CDR3 bases are TGTGCCAGCAGCGGGATAGCGGCAACTACCGGGGAGCTGTTTTTT.

At least ten counts were recorded for this clonotype. The chain couples TRBV4-2 to TRBJ2-2; tentative D call: TRBD1 (6 bases). V was clipped by 4 bases and J by 6 bases, with 21 bases between them. Germline V lookup: CDR1 LGHNA, CDR2 YNFKEQ. The CDR3 loop spans 17 amino acids. CDR3 protein: CASSRDLTGKEAGELFF. In DNA form, the CDR3 reads TGTGCCAGCAGCCGAGACCTCACAGGGAAGGAGGCCGGGGAGCTGTTTTTT.

The genes are TRBV30 and TRBJ1-1; the match to TRBD1 covers 8 bases. V was pared by 4 bases and J by 3 bases, with 4 bases of the junction left unmatched. The CDR3 is 13 residues long. Per germline, CDR1 GTSNPN and CDR2 SVGIG (reference sequence). The CDR3 reads CAWTLTGDTEAFF. The CDR3 DNA is TGTGCCTGGACCTTGACAGGGGACACTGAAGCTTTCTTT.

This clonotype was recorded many times. The chain uses TRBV7-2 and TRBJ2-3; 7 bases are shared with TRBD1. Germline V gene sequence: CDR1 SGHTA, CDR2 FQGNSA. The CDR3 has 14 amino acids. The V segment lost 5 bases and the J segment 4 bases; nucleotides outside the gene matches: 6. CDR3 residues: CASSKNTGADTQYF. DNA of the CDR3: TGTGCCAGCAGCAAGAACACAGGGGCAGATACGCAGTATTTT. The full variable domain, completed using reference TRBV7-2 and TRBJ2-3, is GAGVSQSPSNKVTEKGKDVELRCDPISGHTALYWYRQSLGQGLEFLIYFQGNSAPDKSGLPSDRFSAERTGGSVSTLTIQRTQQEDSAVYLCASSKNTGADTQYFGPGTRLTVL.

There are many counts of this clonotype. The V gene is TRBV28, the J gene TRBJ1-2; a weak D match, TRBD1 (6 bases). The CDR3 spans 15 residues. The V end lost 6 bases, the J end lost 3 bases, and 17 bases lay between the germline ends. Germline CDR1 MDHEN, CDR2 SYDVKM. CDR3 in DNA: TGTGCCAGCAGCCCCACAGGGAACCGCTACTATGGCTACACCTTC. This encodes CASSPTGNRYYGYTF.

A remark on this clonotype: Just one base apart from a much larger clone, this may be a read error. The V gene is TRBV11-2, the J gene TRBJ2-1; 7 nucleotides align to TRBD2. The CDR3 is made up of 16 amino acids. V shed 1 base, J shed 0 bases, and the junction held 3 bases outside the gene matches. CDR1 and CDR2 from the germline V gene are SGHAT and FQNNGV. The CDR3 nucleotides read TGTGCCAGCAGCTTAGGCTGGGGGGGCTCCTACAATGAGCAGTTCTTC. The encoded protein is CASSLGWGGSYNEQFF.

The chain has TRBV11-3 and TRBJ1-4, with D possibly TRBD1 on 6 matching bases. With 4 bases removed from V and 7 bases from J, the gap between germline ends came to 16 bases. Germline values: CDR1 SGHNT, CDR2 YENEEA. The CDR3 totals 15 residues. CDR3 in DNA: TGTGCCAGCAGCTCTGGACAGAGGGGTGGTGAAAAACTGTTTTTT. Protein: CASSSGQRGGEKLFF.

This clonotype was counted many times. The chain combines TRBV20-1 with TRBJ2-7, with unresolved D. CDR3 length: 13 amino acids. Germline V CDR1 and CDR2: DFQATT, SNEGSKA (reference sequence). V lost 5 bases and J lost 4, with 15 bases in between. DNA for the CDR3: TGCAGTGCTCAAAAGACACGCCTATACGAGCAGTACTTC. This gives the protein CSAQKTRLYEQYF.

This clonotype was seen at least ten times. V and J are TRBV12-3 or TRBV12-4 and TRBJ2-3; D gene uncertain. CDR3 length equals 12 residues. V was trimmed by 6 bases and J by 2 bases, leaving 6 bases between them. The CDR3 loop reads CASRGVTDTQYF. The CDR3 nucleotides read TGTGCCAGCAGGGGTGTCACAGATACGCAGTATTTT.

This rearrangement joins TRBV2 to TRBJ2-3, with D possibly being TRBD2 (5 bases). This CDR3 has 12 amino acids. Trimming left V 8 bases short and J 6 bases short, with 12 bases between. CDR1 is SNHLY and CDR2 is FYNNEI in the germline V gene. Written as DNA, the CDR3 is TGTGCCAGCGGTAACGGAGGTGATACGCAGTATTTT. Encoded protein: CASGNGGDTQYF.